This entry lists 18 T cell receptor beta chains sequenced from one sample in a study of blood T cell repertoires in COVID-19. Libraries were prepared by immunoSEQ multiplex PCR; TCRdb keeps only in-frame clonotypes and omits some of them. Of about 68,000 clones detected, roughly 91% appear once; the ten largest clones hold around 0.52%. Sequenced input: peripheral blood. The receptors were gathered from a man over 45 with COVID-19, enrolled during active disease.

This chain joins TRBV18 and TRBJ2-5, with TRBD1 as a possible D gene (8 bases). V shed 6 bases and J shed 4 bases, with 18 bases lying between them. Germline V gene sequence: CDR1 KGHSH, CDR2 LQKENI. The CDR3 has 15 amino acids. The CDR3 spells CASSPRQGRVETQYF. The CDR3 nucleotides read TGTGCCAGCTCGCCCAGACAGGGGAGGGTAGAGACCCAGTACTTC. Using reference TRBV18 and TRBJ2-5 for the parts outside the CDR3, the full variable domain is NAGVMQNPRHLVRRRGQEARLRCSPMKGHSHVYWYRQLPEEGLKFMVYLQKENIIDESGMPKERFSAEFPKEGPSILRIQQVVRGDSAAYFCASSPRQGRVETQYFGPGTRLLVL.

This clone was observed once. This rearrangement joins TRBV6-5 to TRBJ1-2, with 8 bases that match TRBD1. J was trimmed by 4 bases and V by 5 bases; bases with no gene match: 3. Looked up from germline, CDR1 is MNHEY and CDR2 is SVGAGI. CDR3 length equals 13 residues. Here the CDR3 DNA reads TGTGCCAGCAGTACAGGGGGTGCCTATGGCTACACCTTC. This translates into CASSTGGAYGYTF.

The chain links TRBV6-6 to TRBJ1-3; the match to TRBD1 covers 7 bases. The CDR3 has 15 residues. Germline CDR1 and CDR2: MNHNY and SVGAGI (reference sequence). Trimming at V came to 6 bases and at J to 1 base, leaving 6 bases not matched to a gene. The CDR3 sequence is CASRSQGGSGNTIYF. CDR3 bases: TGTGCCAGCAGGAGTCAGGGGGGATCTGGAAACACCATATATTTT.

The chain combines TRBV5-1 with TRBJ2-3; a possible D gene is TRBD2 (5 bases). V gave up 4 bases and J gave up 0 bases, with 15 bases separating them. The germline V gene has CDR1 SGHRS and CDR2 YFSETQ. This CDR3 has 16 amino acids. The CDR3, as DNA: TGCGCCAGCAGCCCCCGCGGGCCGCCTAGCACAGATACGCAGTATTTT. Amino acids: CASSPRGPPSTDTQYF.

The chain joins TRBV6-2 or TRBV6-3 to TRBJ1-1; D ambiguous. The CDR3 contains 14 residues. V was cut by 4 bases and J by 1 base, with 10 bases left in between. Germline V gene sequence: CDR1 MNHEY, CDR2 SVGEGT. The CDR3 spells CASSSTQRNTEAFF. CDR3 DNA: TGTGCCAGCAGTTCGACACAGAGGAACACTGAAGCTTTCTTT.

This sequence joins TRBV19 and TRBJ2-3; D is uncertain. Germline values: CDR1 LNHDA, CDR2 SQIVND (reference sequence). CDR3 length equals 14 residues. As DNA, the CDR3 is TGTGCTAGCACGCTTTCGCATACAACAGATACGCAGTATTTT. Amino acids: CASTLSHTTDTQYF.

This rearrangement joins TRBV6-2 or TRBV6-3 to TRBJ2-7; 7 nucleotides line up with TRBD1. Per the germline V gene, CDR1 is MNHEY and CDR2 is SVGEGT. J was trimmed by 1 base and V by 3 bases; bases with no gene match: 3. This CDR3 has 14 amino acids. The CDR3 loop reads CASSYWGQSYEQYF. Written as DNA, the CDR3 is TGTGCCAGCAGTTATTGGGGACAGTCCTACGAGCAGTACTTC.

The chain uses TRBV5-5 and TRBJ2-7; a possible D gene is TRBD1 (6 bases). Germline assignment: CDR1 SGHKS and CDR2 YYEKEE (reference sequence). This CDR3 has 15 amino acids. The V gene lost 3 bases and the J gene lost 7 bases, with 20 bases spanning the gap. The CDR3 sequence: CASSSGTYSLLEQYF. The CDR3 nucleotides are TGTGCCAGCAGCTCCGGGACATATAGCCTTTTGGAGCAGTACTTC.

This sequence joins TRBV13 and TRBJ2-7; the D is unclear. CDR3 size: 12 residues. Trimming took 3 bases from V and 5 from J, leaving 8 bases between them. CDR1 PRHDT and CDR2 FYEKMQ come from the germline V gene (reference sequence). The CDR3 DNA reads TGTGCCAGCAGCTTTTCTATCCACGAGCAGTACTTC. Its translation is CASSFSIHEQYF. Filled out from reference TRBV13 and TRBJ2-7, the complete variable domain reads AAGVIQSPRHLIKEKRETATLKCYPIPRHDTVYWYQQGPGQDPQFLISFYEKMQSDKGSIPDRFSAQQFSDYHSELNMSSLELGDSALYFCASSFSIHEQYFGPGTRLTVT.

The chain is built from TRBV2 and TRBJ1-6; 9 bases are a match to TRBD1. The junction had 6 bases not matched to a gene; V was cut back by 6 bases and J by 9 bases. In germline, CDR1 is SNHLY, CDR2 FYNNEI. This CDR3 is 14 amino acids long. In DNA form, the CDR3 reads TGTGCCAGCAGGGGGGACAGGGTCGGTTCACCCCTCCACTTT. This sequence encodes CASRGDRVGSPLHF.

This sequence joins TRBV19 and TRBJ1-2; TRBD1 is a possible D gene (6 bases). This CDR3 is built from 14 residues. Per germline, CDR1 LNHDA and CDR2 SQIVND (reference sequence). Between the trimmed V and J ends, which lost 4 bases and 4 bases, there was a span of 13 bases. CDR3 DNA: TGTGCCAGTAGTAAAAACAACAGGGCCTATGGCTACACCTTC. This encodes CASSKNNRAYGYTF.

The chain is built from TRBV2 and TRBJ1-3; D is unresolved. The ends were cut back, 1 base at V and 0 bases at J, with 4 bases in the middle. Germline V gene lookup returns CDR1 SNHLY and CDR2 FYNNEI. The CDR3 is 14 amino acids. The CDR3 DNA sequence: TGTGCCAGCAGTGAAGGGCACTCTGGAAACACCATATATTTT. Its protein is CASSEGHSGNTIYF.

The chain uses TRBV29-1 and TRBJ2-5; a possible D gene is TRBD1 (5 bases). This CDR3 is 14 amino acids long. The V gene's germline CDR1 is SQVTM and CDR2 ANQGSEA. CDR3 nucleotides: TGCACCATATCAGGCCAGGGAAGGGGAGAGACCCAGTACTTC. It specifies CTISGQGRGETQYF.

The chain joins TRBV29-1 to TRBJ2-1; the match to TRBD2 covers 8 bases. V was clipped by 6 bases and J by 10 bases; unmatched bases: 17. Germline CDR1 is SQVTM and CDR2 is ANQGSEA. This CDR3 is 15 amino acids long. The CDR3 nucleotides are TGCAGCGTACGCACGGCGGGAGGACCGGCCGGGGAGCAGTTCTTC. Translation: CSVRTAGGPAGEQFF.

The CDR3 is CASSVATSGSRTDTQYF. DNA of the CDR3: TGTGCCAGCAGCGTAGCGACTAGCGGGAGTAGGACAGATACGCAGTATTTT. The gene calls are TRBV9 and TRBJ2-3, with 12 nucleotides matching TRBD2. V lost 0 bases, J lost 3 bases, and 5 bases stayed unmatched. The CDR3 runs to 17 residues. Germline assignment: CDR1 SGDLS and CDR2 YYNGEE. Looking up the rest from reference TRBV9 and TRBJ2-3 gives the full variable domain: DSGVTQTPKHLITATGQRVTLRCSPRSGDLSVYWYQQSLDQGLQFLIQYYNGEERAKGNILERFSAQQFPDLHSELNLSSLELGDSALYFCASSVATSGSRTDTQYFGPGTRLTVL.

A word on this clone: Mismatch with germline at one junction end may stem from a read error. Other nucleotide sequences from this sample produce the same CDR3. This chain links TRBV7-2 with TRBJ1-1, with 7 bases that match TRBD1. The CDR3 is 13 residues long. CDR1 and CDR2 (germline): SGHTA, FQGNSA. In nucleotides, the CDR3 is TGCGCCAGCGGGGGACAGCTAAACACTGAAGCTTTCTTT. It yields the protein CASGGQLNTEAFF. Combining the CDR3 with reference TRBV7-2 and TRBJ1-1 gives the whole variable domain GAGVSQSPSNKVTEKGKDVELRCDPISGHTALYWYRQSLGQGLEFLIYFQGNSAPDKSGLPSDRFSAERTGGSVSTLTIQRTQQEDSAVYLCASGGQLNTEAFFGQGTRLTVV.

The rearrangement links TRBV11-2 to TRBJ2-7, with D perhaps matching TRBD1 (7 bases). The CDR3 contains 16 residues. V lost 5 bases to trimming and J lost 6 bases, with 23 bases between them. From germline, CDR1 is SGHAT and CDR2 FQNNGV. CDR3 bases: TGTGCCAGCAGCCGAACACAGGGGCCCTACGGGGGCGAGCAGTACTTC. Translation: CASSRTQGPYGGEQYF. Variable domain in full (rest from reference TRBV11-2 and TRBJ2-7): EAGVAQSPRYKIIEKRQSVAFWCNPISGHATLYWYQQILGQGPKLLIQFQNNGVVDDSQLPKDRFSAERLKGVDSTLKIQPAKLEDSAVYLCASSRTQGPYGGEQYFGPGTRLTVT.

The chain links TRBV6-5 to TRBJ1-2; no clear D. The CDR3 runs to 14 residues. CDR1 is MNHEY, CDR2 SVGAGI, per germline. V lost 6 bases to trimming and J lost 4 bases, with 15 bases between them. This CDR3 is CASRPPGESYGYTF. The CDR3 DNA sequence: TGTGCCAGCAGGCCGCCCGGGGAAAGCTATGGCTACACCTTC.